The T cell receptor beta chain described here comes from a study of PD-L1 blockade in urothelial cancer. Time point given: pretreatment peripheral blood. Urothelial carcinoma, locally advanced or metastatic, affected the patients. Synthetic spike-ins, TCR analog templates, were added into each PCR. Sequencing was performed with immunoSEQ multiplex PCR; in TCRdb, only in-frame clones are kept and a portion is missing. In the table there are 30,000 to 50,000 clones, approximately 89% of which are singletons. V lost 10 bases to trimming and J lost 3 bases, with 16 bases between them. CDR1 and CDR2 from the germline V gene are LNHDA and SQIVND (reference sequence). The CDR3 has 14 amino acids.

The source material was PBMCs, sampled around atezolizumab (anti-PD-L1) treatment. The gene calls are TRBV19 and TRBJ2-1, with D perhaps TRBD1 (6 bases). This TCR was recovered from an older woman with urothelial cancer. CDR3 in DNA: TGTGCCACCAGTAATATGGACAGCTACAATGAGCAGTTCTTC. Translated: CATSNMDSYNEQFF.